What follows are 20 T cell receptor beta chains derived from one specimen sequenced in a study of a mutant IDH1 vaccine in newly diagnosed glioma. Time point meaning: week 47, end of study. Doses consisted of 300 ug of mutant IDH1 20-mer peptide each, paired with topical imiquimod. Only in-frame clones appear in the TCRdb table, and some are missing; sequencing was by immunoSEQ multiplex PCR. The table includes around 60,000 clones, roughly 80% detected once. No antigen is known for these receptors. Sample: PBMCs, taken from a glioma patient whose treatment included an IDH1 peptide vaccine. Source of these receptors: a man aged 25-45 years with glioma.

This clone was observed a few times. The rearrangement links TRBV2 to TRBJ1-1; D is unresolved. Germline CDR1 reads SNHLY; CDR2 reads FYNNEI. CDR3 length equals 13 residues. Trimming took 8 bases from V and 10 from J, leaving 20 bases between them. CDR3 in DNA: TGTGCCAGCGCGGACTTTTCGCAATCGGGAGCTTTCTTT. This sequence encodes CASADFSQSGAFF.

The gene calls are TRBV30 and TRBJ1-1, with D hard to call. The V end lost 0 bases, the J end lost 0 bases, and 23 bases lay between the germline ends. This CDR3 comprises 19 residues. Germline loops: CDR1 GTSNPN, CDR2 SVGIG (reference sequence). The CDR3 nucleotides read TGTGCCTGGAGTGTATTGCGCAGGCCCTTCGGGAGGTTGAACACTGAAGCTTTCTTT. It encodes CAWSVLRRPFGRLNTEAFF.

The chain has TRBV5-8 and TRBJ2-7; 7 bases are shared with TRBD2. The J segment lost 4 bases and the V segment lost 2 bases, leaving 15 bases of the junction unmatched. The CDR3 runs 17 residues. In germline, CDR1 is SGHTS, CDR2 YDEGEE. The DNA of the CDR3 is TGTGCCAGCAGCTTTCCGTCCAAGCGGGACCTGCGGTACGAGCAGTACTTC. It yields the protein CASSFPSKRDLRYEQYF.

The V gene is TRBV7-9, the J gene TRBJ1-3; 10 bases line up with TRBD1. V gave up 4 bases and J gave up 5 bases; unmatched junction bases: 5. CDR1 is SEHNR, CDR2 FQNEAQ, per germline (reference sequence). This CDR3 has 15 amino acids. The CDR3 loop reads CASSSDRGQRNTIYF. CDR3 DNA sequence: TGTGCCAGCAGCTCCGACAGGGGGCAAAGAAACACCATATATTTT.

This clone was seen a single time. This chain joins TRBV7-9 and TRBJ2-3, with D perhaps matching TRBD1 (6 bases). Germline V gene lookup returns CDR1 SEHNR and CDR2 FQNEAQ (reference sequence). V lost 1 base to trimming and J lost 6 bases, with 11 bases between them. This CDR3 has 14 residues. The CDR3 reads CASSLGNRVDTQYF. The CDR3 region has the DNA TGTGCCAGCAGCTTAGGCAACAGGGTTGATACGCAGTATTTT.

This clone has only a few counts. This chain joins TRBV13 and TRBJ1-1; no definite D call. The CDR3 length is 14 residues. Germline CDR1 reads PRHDT; CDR2 reads FYEKMQ (reference sequence). The V end was cut by 5 bases, the J end by 11 bases, with 21 bases between. The CDR3 region is CASSKTSRASGAFF. The DNA of the CDR3 is TGTGCCAGCAGCAAGACTTCGAGGGCGAGTGGCGCTTTCTTT.

This chain connects TRBV27 to TRBJ2-7; 11 bases map to TRBD1. J was trimmed by 0 bases and V by 5 bases; bases with no gene match: 9. CDR3 size: 17 residues. Germline CDR1 and CDR2: MNHEY and SMNVEV (reference sequence). The CDR3 DNA is TGTGCCAGCAGTACATGGGACAGGGGGGGAAGCTCCTACGAGCAGTACTTC. As protein: CASSTWDRGGSSYEQYF.

The V call is TRBV6-6, the J call TRBJ1-2, with TRBD1 identical over 9 bases. This CDR3 is 14 amino acids long. Trimming at V came to 5 bases and at J to 4 bases, leaving 5 bases not matched to a gene. Germline values: CDR1 MNHNY, CDR2 SVGAGI (reference sequence). DNA for the CDR3: TGTGCCAGCAGTACAGGGGGCTTGATCTATGGCTACACCTTC. It yields the protein CASSTGGLIYGYTF.

V is TRBV9 and J is TRBJ1-3; no clear D. Germline CDR1 SGDLS, CDR2 YYNGEE. Trimming left V 4 bases short and J 0 bases short, with 11 bases between. CDR3 length equals 15 residues. CDR3 loop: CASSTRGVSGNTIYF. Here the CDR3 DNA reads TGTGCCAGCAGCACCCGGGGTGTCTCTGGAAACACCATATATTTT.

This chain connects TRBV7-9 to TRBJ2-1; a possible D gene is TRBD1 (6 bases). This CDR3 contains 12 residues. Germline CDR1 SEHNR, CDR2 FQNEAQ (reference sequence). The V gene lost 5 bases and the J gene lost 6 bases, with 8 bases spanning the gap. CDR3 sequence (DNA): TGTGCCAGCAGCCGGACAGTCAATGAGCAGTTCTTC. Amino acids: CASSRTVNEQFF.

The chain recombines TRBV5-6 with TRBJ2-1; 7 bases align to TRBD2. With 4 bases clipped from V and 7 bases from J, the junction kept 5 bases outside the gene matches. CDR3 size: 13 residues. Germline V lookup: CDR1 SGHDT, CDR2 YYEEEE. CDR3 DNA sequence: TGTGCCAGCAGCGGGGACTATACGAATGAGCAGTTCTTC. Amino acid sequence: CASSGDYTNEQFF.

The rearrangement joins TRBV6-5 to TRBJ2-5; no definite D call. This CDR3 is built from 12 residues. The germline V and J ends were trimmed by 5 bases and 5 bases, with 9 bases remaining between them. Germline values: CDR1 MNHEY, CDR2 SVGAGI. CDR3 region: CASSDLWETQYF. CDR3 nucleotides: TGTGCCAGCAGTGATCTATGGGAGACCCAGTACTTC.

V is TRBV5-1 and J is TRBJ1-3; D is undetermined. This CDR3 contains 16 residues. Germline V CDR1 and CDR2: SGHRS, YFSETQ. Trimming cost V 0 bases and J 4 bases, with 14 bases left between them. The CDR3 loop is CASSLDGPAGGNTIYF. The CDR3 DNA sequence: TGCGCCAGCAGCTTGGACGGCCCCGCGGGAGGAAACACCATATATTTT.

V gene TRBV5-6 combines with J gene TRBJ1-4; 9 bases line up with TRBD1. Germline CDR1 reads SGHDT; CDR2 reads YYEEEE. The J segment lost 7 bases and the V segment lost 4 bases, leaving 8 bases of the junction unmatched. The CDR3 extends over 15 amino acids. CDR3 in amino acids: CASSKYRGPLEKLFF. The CDR3 DNA sequence: TGTGCCAGCAGCAAATACAGGGGGCCACTTGAAAAACTGTTTTTT.

The chain joins TRBV7-9 to TRBJ2-1; D tentatively reads TRBD1 or TRBD2 (5 bases each). The V and J ends lost 6 bases and 5 bases respectively, with 14 bases between them. Looked up from germline, CDR1 is SEHNR and CDR2 is FQNEAQ (reference sequence). The CDR3 spans 14 residues. CDR3 protein: CASRSPRGDNEQFF. The CDR3 DNA reads as TGTGCCAGCAGGTCTCCCCGAGGGGACAATGAGCAGTTCTTC.

This clone has a single count. The V and J genes are TRBV6-5 and TRBJ1-2, with 9 positions matching TRBD1. This CDR3 comprises 14 residues. CDR1 MNHEY and CDR2 SVGAGI come from the germline V gene. V shed 8 bases, J shed 3 bases, and the junction held 7 bases outside the gene matches. For the CDR3, the DNA is TGTGCCAGCTTGCGTGGACAGGGGCACTATGGCTACACCTTC. Translating gives CASLRGQGHYGYTF.

The chain uses TRBV7-8 and TRBJ1-1; D unclear. The ends were cut back, 5 bases at V and 1 base at J, with 5 bases in the middle. The CDR3 is made up of 12 amino acids. The germline gives CDR1 SGHVS, CDR2 FQNEAQ. The CDR3 DNA follows: TGTGCCAGCAGCCAAGAGAACACTGAAGCTTTCTTT. This encodes CASSQENTEAFF.

This chain uses TRBV18 with TRBJ2-5, with D hard to call. V gave up 1 base and J gave up 4 bases, with 10 bases separating them. This CDR3 is built from 14 residues. In germline, CDR1 is KGHSH, CDR2 LQKENI. CDR3 amino acids: CASSPRLVPETQYF. The CDR3, as DNA: TGTGCCAGCTCACCACGGTTAGTTCCAGAGACCCAGTACTTC.

The V gene is TRBV15, the J gene TRBJ2-7; the D call may be TRBD1 or TRBD2 (5 bases each). CDR1 LNHNV and CDR2 YYDKDF come from the germline V gene (reference sequence). CDR3 length equals 13 residues. V was pared by 1 base and J by 6 bases, with 10 bases between. CDR3: CATSRAEGSEQYF. The CDR3 DNA sequence: TGTGCCACCAGCAGAGCCGAGGGGAGCGAGCAGTACTTC. The full variable domain, its missing parts supplied by reference TRBV15 and TRBJ2-7, is DAMVIQNPRYQVTQFGKPVTLSCSQTLNHNVMYWYQQKSSQAPKLLFHYYDKDFNNEADTPDNFQSRRPNTSFCFLDIRSPGLGDTAMYLCATSRAEGSEQYFGPGTRLTVT.

This clone came up once. Other DNA variants within this sample encode the same CDR3. The V and J genes are TRBV4-1 and TRBJ1-3; D is undetermined. CDR3 length: 15 amino acids. Trimming pared 1 base from V and 0 bases from J, leaving 7 bases between. Germline lookup yields CDR1 MGHRA and CDR2 YSYEKL. DNA of the CDR3: TGCGCCAGCAGCCAAGTCTTTTCCTCTGGAAACACCATATATTTT. Translated, it gives CASSQVFSSGNTIYF.